This T cell receptor (beta chain) comes out of a study of tumor-infiltrating lymphocytes in primary liver carcinoma. Making TCR beta cDNA involved 400 to 600 ng total RNA and a constant-region primer. Three-round nested multiplex PCR performed with slightly modified ARM-PCR produced the TCR beta libraries. TCRdb recomputed calls from the multiplex PCR reads with MiXCR, one row per CDR3 protein. The table lists hundreds of thousands of distinct CDR3 sequences, around 50% of them singletons. Unsorted whole blood yielded blood RNA, and germline DNA was extracted as well. Notes on this clonotype: Because it lacks the conserved phenylalanine or tryptophan at the end, this CDR3 is likely a read error.

Sequencing was done on a sample of peripheral blood. The TCR comes from a woman in her 30s with primary liver carcinoma and hepatitis B virus infection.

The CDR3 sequence: CASAIRQGAFQPQHY. In DNA, the CDR3 is TGTGCCAGCGCGATTAGACAGGGTGCGTTTCAGCCCCAGCATTAT. V is TRBV6-2 or TRBV6-3 and J is TRBJ1-5; 7 bases fit TRBD1. The CDR3 contains 15 residues. V shed 8 bases, J shed 6 bases, and the junction held 13 bases outside the gene matches. Per germline, CDR1 MNHEY and CDR2 SVGEGT.